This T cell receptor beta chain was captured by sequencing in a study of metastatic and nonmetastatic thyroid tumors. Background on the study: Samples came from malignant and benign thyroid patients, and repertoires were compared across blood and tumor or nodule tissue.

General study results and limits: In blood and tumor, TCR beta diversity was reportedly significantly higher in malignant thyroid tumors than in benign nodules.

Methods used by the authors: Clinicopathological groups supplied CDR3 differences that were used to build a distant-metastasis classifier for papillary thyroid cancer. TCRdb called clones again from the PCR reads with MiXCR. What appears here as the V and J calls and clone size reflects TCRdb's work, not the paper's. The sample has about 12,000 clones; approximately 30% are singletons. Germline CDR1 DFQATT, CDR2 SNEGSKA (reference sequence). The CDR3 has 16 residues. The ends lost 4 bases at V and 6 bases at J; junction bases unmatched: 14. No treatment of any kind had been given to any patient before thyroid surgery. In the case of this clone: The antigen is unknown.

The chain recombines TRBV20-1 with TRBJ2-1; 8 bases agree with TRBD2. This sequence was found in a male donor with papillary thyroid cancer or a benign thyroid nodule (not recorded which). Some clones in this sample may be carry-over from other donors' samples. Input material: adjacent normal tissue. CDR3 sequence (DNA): TGCAGTGCTAATTTTGGCAGCGGGAGAGAGGTCAATGAGCAGTTCTTC. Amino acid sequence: CSANFGSGREVNEQFF.